The clone carrying this T cell receptor (beta chain) is deemed medium-sized. Antigen unknown. The data belong to a study of memory CD4+ T cells and cytomegalovirus serostatus. Background on the study: Healthy Belgian adult donors included roughly ten CMV-positive and some 24 CMV-negative people.

The study, taken as a whole, reports: Median bootstrapped AUC for CMV status was about 0.96 originally, roughly 0.92 US-trained.

Single viable CD3+CD4+CD8-CD45RO+ cells were sorted as the memory CD4+ T cells. Total CD4+ T cells were enriched by CD4 positive selection. Germline V gene sequence: CDR1 MDHEN, CDR2 SYDVKM. This CDR3 contains 16 residues. V lost 3 bases, J lost 0 bases, and 12 bases lay in between. Measured with immunoSEQ multiplex PCR; TCRdb has only the in-frame clones, and not every one. The profile covers about 44,000 clones, with around 76% appearing a single time and 1.5% to 2% taken by the ten largest. Sample: memory CD4+ T cells from blood. The chain uses TRBV28 and TRBJ1-5; TRBD1 is a possible D gene (6 bases). This clonotype was sampled from an adult in good health and CMV-seronegative. This chain's CDR3 is CASSLTHRVSNQPQHF. As DNA, the CDR3 is TGTGCCAGCAGTTTGACACACAGGGTTAGCAATCAGCCCCAGCATTTT.